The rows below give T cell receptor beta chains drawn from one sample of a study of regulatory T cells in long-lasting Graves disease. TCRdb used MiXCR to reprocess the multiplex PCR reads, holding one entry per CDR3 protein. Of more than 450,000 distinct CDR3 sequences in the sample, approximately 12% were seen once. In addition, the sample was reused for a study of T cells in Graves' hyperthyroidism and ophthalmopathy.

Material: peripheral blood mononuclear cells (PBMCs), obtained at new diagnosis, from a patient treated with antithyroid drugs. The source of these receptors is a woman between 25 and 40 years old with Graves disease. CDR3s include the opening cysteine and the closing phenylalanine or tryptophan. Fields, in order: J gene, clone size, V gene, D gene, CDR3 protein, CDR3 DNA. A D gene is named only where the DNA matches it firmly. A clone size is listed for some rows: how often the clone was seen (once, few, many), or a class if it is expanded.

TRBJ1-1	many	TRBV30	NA	CARQKFSANTEAFF	TGTGCCAGACAGAAGTTTTCGGCGAACACTGAAGCTTTCTTT
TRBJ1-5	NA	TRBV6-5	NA	CASSYGAGNSNQPQHF	TGTGCCAGCAGTTACGGGGCAGGCAATAGCAATCAGCCCCAGCATTTT
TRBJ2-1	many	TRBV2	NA	CASTIDNEQFF	TGTGCCAGCACGATTGACAATGAGCAGTTCTTC
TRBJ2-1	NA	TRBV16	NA	CASSLGEYRATYNEQFF	TGTGCCAGCAGCCTAGGGGAATACAGGGCGACCTACAATGAGCAGTTCTTC
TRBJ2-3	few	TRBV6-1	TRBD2	CASSRGASGSGTDTQYF	TGTGCCAGCAGTAGAGGGGCTAGCGGGAGTGGGACAGATACGCAGTATTTT
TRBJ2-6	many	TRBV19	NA	CASKVDRIEANVLTF	TGTGCCAGTAAGGTGGACAGAATTGAGGCCAACGTCCTGACTTTC
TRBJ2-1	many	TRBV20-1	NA	CSARDLDSVFEQFF	TGCAGTGCTAGAGATCTCGACAGCGTCTTTGAGCAGTTCTTC
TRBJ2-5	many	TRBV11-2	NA	CASTQGILQETQYF	TGTGCCAGCACCCAGGGAATTCTACAAGAGACCCAGTACTTC
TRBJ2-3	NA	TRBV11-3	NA	CASSLSGGHTQYF	TGTGCCAGCAGCTTATCGGGCGGTCATACGCAGTATTTT
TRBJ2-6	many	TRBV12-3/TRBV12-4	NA	CASSQATDLPGANVLTF	TGTGCCAGCAGTCAGGCGACAGATCTCCCTGGGGCCAACGTCCTGACTTTC
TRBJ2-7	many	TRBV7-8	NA	CASSLEVYYEQYF	TGTGCCAGCAGCTTAGAGGTGTACTACGAGCAGTACTTC
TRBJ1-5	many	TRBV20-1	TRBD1	CSAYTGGGQPQHF	TGCAGTGCATATACAGGGGGAGGTCAGCCCCAGCATTTT
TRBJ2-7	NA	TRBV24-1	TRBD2	CATSDPGLAGEQYF	TGTGCCACCAGTGACCCAGGACTAGCCGGCGAGCAGTACTTC
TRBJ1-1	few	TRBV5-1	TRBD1	CASSFHDDREDTEAFF	TGCGCCAGCAGCTTCCATGATGACAGGGAGGACACTGAAGCTTTCTTT
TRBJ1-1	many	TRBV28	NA	CASSLYDRLNTEAFF	TGTGCCAGCAGTTTATACGACAGGTTGAACACTGAAGCTTTCTTT
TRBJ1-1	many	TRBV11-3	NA	CASRNEPGPNTEAFF	TGTGCCAGCAGAAATGAGCCAGGGCCGAACACTGAAGCTTTCTTT
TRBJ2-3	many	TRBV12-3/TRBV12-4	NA	CASSSTGRDLPSTDTQYF	TGTGCCAGCAGTTCCACTGGACGCGATCTTCCCAGCACAGATACGCAGTATTTT
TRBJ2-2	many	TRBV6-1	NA	CASSLTARGNTGELFF	TGTGCCAGCAGTCTGACTGCCCGCGGAAACACCGGGGAGCTGTTTTTT
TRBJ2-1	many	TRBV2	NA	CASSEAPGRGSHEQFF	TGTGCCAGCAGTGAAGCGCCAGGTCGAGGGTCCCATGAGCAGTTCTTC
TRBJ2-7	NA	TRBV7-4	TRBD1	CASSFSGGLFYEQYF	TGTGCCAGCAGTTTCTCAGGGGGTTTATTCTACGAGCAGTACTTC
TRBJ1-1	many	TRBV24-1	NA	CATRGQNTEAFF	TGTGCCACCAGGGGACAGAACACTGAAGCTTTCTTT
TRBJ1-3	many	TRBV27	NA	CASSLTAALGNTIYF	TGTGCCAGCAGCTTGACCGCCGCCCTTGGAAACACCATATATTTT
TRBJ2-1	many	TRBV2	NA	CASSYTRNEQFF	TGTGCCAGCAGTTATACTAGAAATGAGCAGTTCTTC
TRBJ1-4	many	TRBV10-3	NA	CAISGAGNKEKLFF	TGTGCCATCAGTGGCGCAGGGAATAAGGAAAAACTGTTTTTT
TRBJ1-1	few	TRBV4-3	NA	CASSQVGPRGTEAFF	TGCGCCAGCAGCCAAGTTGGCCCTCGGGGCACTGAAGCTTTCTTT
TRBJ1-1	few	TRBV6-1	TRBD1	CASTPGQARGTEAFF	TGTGCCAGCACCCCCGGACAGGCCCGAGGGACTGAAGCTTTCTTT
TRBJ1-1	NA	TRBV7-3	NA	CAATPGGPEAFF	TGTGCCGCAACCCCGGGGGGGCCTGAAGCTTTCTTT
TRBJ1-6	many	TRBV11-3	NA	CASRRENNSPLHF	TGTGCCAGCCGCCGGGAAAACAATTCACCCCTCCACTTT
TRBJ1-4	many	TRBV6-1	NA	CASRADRYNEKLFF	TGTGCCAGCAGAGCGGACAGATATAATGAAAAACTGTTTTTT
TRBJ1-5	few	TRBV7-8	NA	CASSSLVSDSNQPQHF	TGTGCCAGCAGCTCCCTCGTATCTGACAGCAATCAGCCCCAGCATTTT
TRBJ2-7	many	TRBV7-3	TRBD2	CASSLSGGKAEQYF	TGTGCCAGCAGCTTAAGCGGGGGGAAGGCCGAGCAGTACTTC
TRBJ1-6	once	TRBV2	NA	CADGGLTYNSPLHF	TGTGCCGATGGGGGTTTGACCTATAATTCACCCCTCCACTTT
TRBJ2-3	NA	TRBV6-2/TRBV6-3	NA	CASSGSPLWDTQYF	TGTGCCAGCAGTGGTAGCCCTCTATGGGATACGCAGTATTTT
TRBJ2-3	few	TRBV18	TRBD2	CASSPTRRLTSGRSTDTQYF	TGTGCCAGCTCACCTACCCGGAGACTTACTAGCGGGAGGAGCACAGATACGCAGTATTTT
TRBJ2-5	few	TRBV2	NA	CASTTNLYRRIKTETQYF	TGTGCCAGCACCACCAACCTATACCGAAGGATTAAAACGGAGACCCAGTACTTC
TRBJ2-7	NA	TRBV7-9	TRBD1	CASSLGPGQGYEEQYF	TGTGCCAGCAGCTTAGGCCCGGGACAGGGGTACGAGGAGCAGTACTTC
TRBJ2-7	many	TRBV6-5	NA	CASSYPEYSYEQYF	TGTGCCAGCAGTTACCCTGAATATTCCTACGAGCAGTACTTC
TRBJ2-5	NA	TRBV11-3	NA	CASSWYGLYQETQYF	TGTGCCAGCAGCTGGTACGGATTGTACCAAGAGACCCAGTACTTC
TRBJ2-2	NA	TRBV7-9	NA	CASDDAGELFF	TGTGCCAGCGATGATGCCGGGGAGCTGTTTTTT
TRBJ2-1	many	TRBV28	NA	CASSLIGARSYNEQFF	TGTGCCAGCAGTTTAATCGGGGCACGCTCCTACAATGAGCAGTTCTTC
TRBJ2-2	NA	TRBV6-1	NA	CASSMTENTGELFF	TGTGCCAGCAGTATGACAGAGAACACCGGGGAGCTGTTTTTT
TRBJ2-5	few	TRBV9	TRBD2	CASSVGVSGPQETQYF	TGTGCCAGCAGCGTAGGAGTTAGCGGGCCCCAAGAGACCCAGTACTTC
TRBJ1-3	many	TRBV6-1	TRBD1	CASSLNRGSGNTIYF	TGTGCCAGCAGCTTAAACAGGGGCTCAGGAAACACCATATATTTT
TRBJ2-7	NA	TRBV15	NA	CATSRDPYEQYF	TGTGCCACCAGCAGAGATCCCTACGAGCAGTACTTC
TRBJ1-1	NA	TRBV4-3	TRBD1	CASSLRQGLGGGTEAFF	TGCGCCAGCAGCCTCCGACAGGGTTTGGGTGGTGGCACTGAAGCTTTCTTT
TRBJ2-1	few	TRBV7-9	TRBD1	CASSDGTGKWNEQLF	TGTGCCAGCAGCGACGGGACAGGGAAATGGAATGAGCAGCTCTTC
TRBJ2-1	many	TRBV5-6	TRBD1	CASSLDRGVLDNEQFF	TGTGCCAGCAGCTTAGACAGGGGTGTATTGGACAATGAGCAGTTCTTC
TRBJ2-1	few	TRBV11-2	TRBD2	CASSLWGGLAGGPHNEQFF	TGTGCCAGCAGCTTATGGGGGGGACTAGCGGGAGGGCCCCACAATGAGCAGTTCTTC
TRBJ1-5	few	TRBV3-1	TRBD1	CASSHRQGHQPQHF	TGTGCCAGCAGCCACCGACAGGGGCATCAGCCCCAGCATTTT
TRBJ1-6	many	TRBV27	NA	CASSSKIPLGAIASPLHF	TGTGCCAGCAGTTCCAAGATACCCTTGGGAGCAATCGCTTCACCCCTCCACTTT
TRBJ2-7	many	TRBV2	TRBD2	CASTSAGGPREQYF	TGTGCCAGCACATCAGCGGGAGGGCCTCGCGAGCAGTACTTC
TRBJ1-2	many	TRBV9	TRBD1	CASSLRQGARGYGYTF	TGTGCCAGCAGCCTTCGACAGGGGGCGCGAGGCTATGGCTACACCTTC
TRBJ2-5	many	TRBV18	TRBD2	CASSPPSGRETQYF	TGTGCCAGCTCACCACCGAGCGGGAGGGAGACCCAGTACTTC
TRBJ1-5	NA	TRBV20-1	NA	CSAPRGPNQPQHF	TGCAGTGCCCCCAGGGGCCCCAATCAGCCCCAGCATTTT
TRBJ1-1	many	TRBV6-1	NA	CASSRPGGSNTEAFF	TGTGCCAGCAGTCGACCGGGGGGCTCGAACACTGAAGCTTTCTTT